This TCR beta chain emerged from a study of blood T cell repertoires in COVID-19 (TCRdb year 2020). About the investigation overall: Samples from collaborators originated in the United States, Italy and Spain and spanned both the acute and convalescent phases of COVID-19. Nearly every sample came with metadata listing a de-identified subject ID, COVID-19 status, age in years and sex. Deeply sampled blood TCRbeta repertoires from subjects exposed to, actively infected with, or recovered from COVID-19 were included in the dataset. The repertoires were released in a freely available public database intended as a resource for research on the immune response to SARS-CoV-2. The material from the prospective study consisted of cDNA or gDNA derived from T cells, B-cell-depleted T cells, or PBMCs. Where available, HLA class I and class II types were taken from metadata supplied by the sample provider and were not determined by assay-based typing. The samples were drawn from the first 160 participants of the ongoing ImmuneRACE study and from some 1,300 subjects provided by 6 global collaborators. The study at large found these results: How much clinical and demographic metadata was included differed by source and by participant, and the metadata was provided uncurated.

This clone is a singleton in its sample. Its antigen target is currently unknown. Base qualities are not recorded, but no much larger clone differs from it by a single base. CDR1 and CDR2, per the germline V gene, are SGHNT and YENEEA. Spanning cysteine to phenylalanine, the CDR3 consists of 13 amino acids. Only the CDR3 part of the read is kept: 39 bases, read in frame from the first base. V and J lose 9 bases and 7 bases, and a span of 19 bases separates them. TCRbeta CDR3 regions were amplified from genomic DNA using the immunoSEQ Assay, a bias-controlled multiplex PCR. The paper's processing steps were these. Nucleated cell counts per sample were estimated from amplification of reference gene primers within the assay. To quantify the absolute abundance of each unique TCRbeta CDR3 rearrangement, sequence reads were collapsed and filtered. For each sample, productive Simpson clonality was calculated as the square root of Simpson's diversity index across productive rearrangements. The source is immuneACCESS, and TCRdb retained only in-frame sequences with V and J called. Part of the clones is not carried over; for the studies checked, unresolved V genes explain less than half of this, and the remainder is unexplained. Clonal size and the V and J genes are those of that table, whereas D and trimming came from the DNA. This sample holds 110,000 or so clones; approximately 80% were observed only once. The ten largest clones capture approximately 8.1% of the sample.

Each collaborating institution followed its own protocols to collect whole blood in K2EDTA tubes. For TCRbeta analysis, collaborators shipped samples as frozen whole blood, isolated PBMCs, or DNA extracted from either of those sample types. The TCR was taken from a woman in her thirties or forties with acute or convalescent COVID-19. Input material: peripheral blood. The sequence joins TRBV11-3 to TRBJ2-7, with a weak D call of TRBD1 (6 bases match). Here the CDR3 is given as CASSKFPGVEQYF. The nucleotide sequence reads as follows: TGTGCCAGTAGCAAGTTCCCAGGGGTGGAGCAGTACTTC.